This TCR beta chain was identified during a study of OX40 agonist ivuxolimab in advanced cancers. Across the study: In this trial design, patients received ivuxolimab intravenously at 0.01 to 10 mg/kg every 2 weeks. Study findings and constraints: In the 0.1 to 3.0 mg/kg range, CD4+ and CD8+ blood T cells had expanded clonally by week 6.

Profiling relied on immunoSEQ multiplex PCR, and the TCRdb table lists in-frame clones only, not all of them. The table lists some 60,000 clones, approximately 91% of them singletons. As concerns this clone: Its antigen is undetermined.

This CDR3 is 20 amino acids long. The germline V gene encodes CDR1 MDHEN and CDR2 SYDVKM. Unmatched junction bases numbered 14, after V lost 1 base and J lost 0 bases. The rearrangement uses TRBV28 and TRBJ1-5; 8 nucleotides align to TRBD1. The sequenced sample was CD4+ or CD8+ T cells sorted from blood, obtained in a trial of the OX40 agonist ivuxolimab. The receptor was isolated from an adult with an advanced solid tumor such as melanoma, head and neck, liver or kidney cancer. The CDR3 reads CASSLFPLRQGSRSNQPQHF. The DNA for the CDR3 is TGTGCCAGCAGTTTATTCCCCCTCAGACAGGGGTCCCGTAGCAATCAGCCCCAGCATTTT.